This T cell receptor (beta chain) is from a study of beta chain features in type 1 diabetes (dated by TCRdb to the late 2010s). Looking at the study overall: Mean age, gender distribution, total cell number and subset yield were not different between patients and healthy donors. The study compared TCRB repertoires of sorted circulating CD4+ T cell subsets between recently diagnosed type 1 diabetes patients and matched healthy donors. A total of roughly 110 million sorted cells were examined across all samples, and the number of cells per subset was strongly correlated with RNA yield. Regulatory and stem cell-like memory subsets were obtained from only 8 patients and roughly 8 healthy donors, while naive and central memory subsets were obtained from all 28 donors.

This clone was found a few times. The target of this receptor is not known. Base qualities are not at hand, and no much larger clone is one base apart. The High Capacity cDNA Reverse Transcription Kit was used to reverse transcribe all of the isolated RNA, meaning that expressed TCRB transcripts were what got sequenced. Naive, central memory and regulatory T cell samples underwent deep immunoSEQ sequencing, averaging about 3.57 million total reads per sample. Sorted cells were lysed in RLT buffer, and RNA was extracted using DNase-treated RNeasy Micro or Mini kits according to cell number. Each cell subset was processed separately to prevent cross-contamination, with patient and healthy donor samples processed together. The immunoSEQ multiplex PCR was used to amplify TCRB sequences from cDNA, yielding 87-bp fragments that span the CDR3 region. Sequencing of the amplicons was performed on the Illumina HiSeq platform. For the original study's pipeline: Synthetic template baselines were used to correct PCR bias computationally, reads within Hamming distance 2 were collapsed, and singletons that could not be merged were discarded. Reads were aligned against IMGT to assign V, D and J genes, CDR3 length and insertions or deletions at six rearrangement sites. Within each subset, clonotype counts were normalized to sorted cell number, and only after that were true diversity and Gini coefficients computed with the tcR R package. Repertoire sharing was quantified using the overlap coefficient calculated on TCRB nucleotide sequences. Out-of-frame TCRB sequences from naive cells were analyzed as a proxy for the pre-selection repertoire. TCRdb holds this immuneACCESS table with in-frame rearrangements only. Some clones are missing; in checked studies, unresolved V genes explain under half, and the rest has no known cause. V and J calls and clone size are copied from that table; D and trimming were computed from the DNA. This sample lists approximately 250,000 clones; around 24% were detected once. The leading ten clones occupy around 0.013% of the sample.

The research as a whole found: Naive, central memory and regulatory TCRB repertoires appeared more similar among patients than among healthy donors. Because small numbers of individuals were included in the HLA sub-analyses, any influence of HLA type on TCRB rearrangement was left unresolved. A moderate but significant shortening of TCRB CDR3 length was observed in type 1 diabetes patients in all four CD4+ subsets. Shorter templates might be favored by PCR, yet because patient and control samples were amplified and corrected together, any such skew would affect both groups equally. Because cDNA was sequenced instead of genomic DNA, highly expressing activated cells could be over-represented, though the groups showed no difference in activation or CD3 levels. At VDJ recombination sites, patients with type 1 diabetes made fewer insertions and deleted more nucleotides, a pattern implying thymic rearrangement abnormalities.

From the cysteine through the phenylalanine, the CDR3 covers 12 amino acids. The kept DNA is CDR3 alone, 36 bases in frame from the first base. The CDR1 and CDR2 encoded by the germline V gene (reference sequence) are GTSNPN and SVGIG. V and J lose 2 bases and 1 base, and a span of 5 bases separates them. From each donor, a single peripheral blood sample of about 100 mL on average was drawn into heparinised tubes. A BD FACSAria II was used to sort naive, central memory, regulatory and stem cell-like memory CD4+ T cells with a panel that included CD45RO, CCR7, CD25, CD127, CD95 and CD27. All sorted populations exceeded 95% purity. PBMCs were isolated right away by Lymphoprep density gradient centrifugation and were stained directly, without culture. So that batch effects would be minimized, each experiment stained and sorted samples in pairs, pairing one healthy donor with one patient.

The clonotype originates from a woman younger than 45 with type 1 diabetes. Sequencing was carried out using naive CD4+ T cells from blood. Sample cell subset or site, as interpreted from the label and publication: true naive CD4+ T cells. The V gene is TRBV30 and the J gene is TRBJ1-1, with the D gene not confidently named. The nucleotides are TGTGCCTGGAGTTCCAAGAACACTGAAGCTTTCTTT. Translated, it gives CAWSSKNTEAFF.